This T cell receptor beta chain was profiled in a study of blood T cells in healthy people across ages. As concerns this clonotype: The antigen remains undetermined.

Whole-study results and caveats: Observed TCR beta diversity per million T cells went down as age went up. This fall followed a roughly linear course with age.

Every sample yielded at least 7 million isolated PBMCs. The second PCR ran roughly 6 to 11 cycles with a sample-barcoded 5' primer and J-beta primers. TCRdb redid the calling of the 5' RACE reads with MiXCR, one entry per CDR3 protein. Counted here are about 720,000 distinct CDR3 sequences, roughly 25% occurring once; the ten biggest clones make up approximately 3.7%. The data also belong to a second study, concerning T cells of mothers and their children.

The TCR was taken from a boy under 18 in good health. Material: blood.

The CDR3 region has the DNA TGCGCCAGCAGCTTTGGTCAGGGGTTGAGGCAAGAGACCCAGTACTTC. Protein sequence: CASSFGQGLRQETQYF. The gene calls are TRBV5-1 and TRBJ2-5, with D perhaps TRBD1 (6 bases). The CDR3 runs to 16 residues. Germline V gene data show CDR1 as SGHRS and CDR2 as YFSETQ. Trimming stripped 2 bases from V and 2 bases from J, with 16 bases between.